This TCR beta chain was found in a study of shared clonotypes between healthy human individuals (dated by TCRdb to between 2020 and 2021). For the study in its entirety: A few men and a couple of women, aged 18 to 49 years, made up the cohort. For each donor, CD4 naive and CD4 memory were each given three plates, CD8 naive was given two plates, and CD8 memory was given one plate. Blood TCR repertoires of about five healthy adults were deeply sequenced to estimate repertoire size and the extent of clonotype sharing between individuals. Per donor, leukapheresis produced somewhere between about 0.9 and 9.5 billion PBMCs. To increase sequencing depth and limit assay-specific biases, different laboratories used diverse techniques to prepare libraries and sequence TCR repertoires.

What the research found in general, with its limitations: Because the study included a small number of donors, the genetic and exposure-history diversity represented was limited. When a few donors were compared, the shared fraction of clonotypes was about 5% for naive CD4, over 3% for naive CD8, about 2.5% for memory CD4, and 0.3% to 0.5% for memory CD8. Only blood was sampled, and tissue TCR repertoires likely differ from those in blood. Incomplete sequencing was indicated by rarefaction of sorted-subset datasets, despite the large sequencing depth. Based on pairwise subsampling, the degree of clonotype sharing among donors was expected to be affected by sequencing depth. Clonotypes shared by all four sorted-subset donors showed higher generation probabilities than non-shared clonotypes. Naive subsets generally had larger estimated clonotype richness than memory subsets did.

In regard to this clone: What antigen it recognizes has not been identified. No much larger clone is present one base from it, and per-base qualities are unavailable.

From the germline V gene, CDR1 is SGHVS and CDR2 is FQNEAQ. Compared with germline, V lacks 5 bases and J lacks 4 bases; bases without a gene match: 16. Including the terminal cysteine and phenylalanine, the CDR3 comprises 21 residues. The DNA shown is the 63-base CDR3, in frame from base 1. Healthy HIV-negative adults with no recently reported acute infections or vaccinations were included as donors. Every donor was a Caucasian adult residing in Nashville, Tennessee, USA. CD4+ T cells were enriched through magnetic negative selection, after which naive cells were positively selected on CD45RA and the remaining negative fraction served as the memory subset. Blood was collected by leukapheresis, and PBMCs were isolated by Ficoll-Histopaque density gradient centrifugation and then cryopreserved in liquid nitrogen vapor phase. Purity and quantity of every magnetically sorted T cell population were checked by analytical flow cytometry. Genomic DNA was isolated from every sorted fraction and measured by UV absorbance on a Nanodrop 2000c.

TCR CDR3 regions were amplified from genomic DNA by multiplex PCR using the deep immunoSEQ assay. For each cell subset, the extracted genomic DNA was distributed evenly across all wells of several immunoSEQ 96-well plates, and each plate served as one replicate. Each replicate PCR for sorted subsets received about 200 ng genomic DNA, equal to about 30,000 T cell genomes. Purified libraries were quantified with a Qubit 3.0 fluorometer, sized on a Bioanalyzer 2100, and re-quantified with the KAPA Library Quantification kit. Every immunoSEQ 96-well plate was sequenced on a dedicated single-read 150-cycle Illumina NextSeq 550 flow cell. In the authors' own workflow: Because only junctional sequences without quality scores were contained in the immunoSEQ output, filtering matching that applied to full-length reads could not be performed. Sequences were annotated with PyIR, a Python wrapper for IgBLAST v1.9, and V/J genes and CDR3 were assigned using IMGT germline references. Any read was removed if the V/J assignment was weak (E-value above 1e-6), the CDR3 was missing, or the read contained stop codons, out-of-frame junctions, or ambiguous translated residues. V3J clonotypes were defined as sequences sharing an identical inferred V gene, J gene, and CDR3 amino acid sequence. To compute the percentage overlap between repertoires, the number of shared unique clonotypes was divided by the size of the smaller repertoire. Richness of each repertoire was evaluated using RTK rarefaction, the Chao1 estimator, and Recon v2.1 estimates of unobserved clonotypes. OLGA was used to compute generation probabilities for all TCRbeta clonotypes that the gDNA method yielded from a few donors. TCRdb holds this immuneACCESS table with in-frame rearrangements only. Some clones are missing; in checked studies, unresolved V genes explain under half, and the rest has no known cause. The DNA gave D and trimming, while V, J and clone size come from that table. Recorded for this sample are 150,000 to 200,000 clones; 85% to 95% of them occurred a single time. The ten top clones hold around 0.067% of the sample.

Source material: naive CD4+ T cells sorted from blood. The sample's cell subset or site, from its label and the paper: CD45RA+ positively selected. The rearrangement joined TRBV7-8 to TRBJ2-6; TRBD2 lines up with 14 middle nucleotides. The sequence was obtained from a woman aged 25-40 years in good health. The CDR3 protein sequence reads: CASSDIASGLAGVVGANVLTF. The bases are TGTGCCAGCAGCGATATAGCCTCGGGACTAGCGGGAGTAGTAGGGGCCAACGTCCTGACTTTC.